This T cell receptor beta chain derives from a study of blood T cell repertoires in COVID-19. Study overall: There were acute and convalescent COVID-19 samples, and they came from the United States, Italy and Spain.

In the study's own analysis: Amplifying reference gene primers gave estimates of nucleated cell counts. This table comes from immunoSEQ multiplex PCR, and its TCRdb copy is limited to in-frame clones, with some not included. D and trimming come from the DNA, and the V and J calls and clone size come from that table. The table lists some 200,000 clones, approximately 83% of them singletons. Only a few counts were recorded for this clone. Germline-derived CDR1 and CDR2 are SGHTA and FQGNSA. J was trimmed by 11 bases and V by 0 bases; bases with no gene match: 11. This CDR3 region has 15 residues. The rearrangement uses TRBV7-2 and TRBJ1-1; 8 bases map to TRBD1. The sequencing sample was made of peripheral blood. The sequence came from a woman aged 60 to 75 with acute or convalescent COVID-19. The CDR3 is CASSLAPDRVYFAFF. The CDR3 nucleotides read TGTGCCAGCAGCTTAGCCCCGGACAGGGTATATTTTGCTTTCTTT. Looking up the rest from reference TRBV7-2 and TRBJ1-1 gives the full variable domain: GAGVSQSPSNKVTEKGKDVELRCDPISGHTALYWYRQSLGQGLEFLIYFQGNSAPDKSGLPSDRFSAERTGGSVSTLTIQRTQQEDSAVYLCASSLAPDRVYFAFFGQGTRLTVV.